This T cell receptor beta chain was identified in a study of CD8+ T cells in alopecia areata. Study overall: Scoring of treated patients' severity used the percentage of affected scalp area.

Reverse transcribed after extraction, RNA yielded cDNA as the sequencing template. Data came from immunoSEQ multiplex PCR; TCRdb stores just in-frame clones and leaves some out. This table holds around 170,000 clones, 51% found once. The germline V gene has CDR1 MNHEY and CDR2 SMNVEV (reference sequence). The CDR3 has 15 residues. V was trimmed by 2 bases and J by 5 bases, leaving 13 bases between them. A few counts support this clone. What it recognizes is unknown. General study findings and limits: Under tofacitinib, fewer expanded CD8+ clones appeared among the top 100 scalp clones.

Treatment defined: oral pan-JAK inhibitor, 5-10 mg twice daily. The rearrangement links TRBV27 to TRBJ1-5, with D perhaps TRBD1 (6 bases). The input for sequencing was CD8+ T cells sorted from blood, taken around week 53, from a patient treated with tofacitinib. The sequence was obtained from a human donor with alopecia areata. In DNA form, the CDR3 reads TGTGCCAGCAGTTTACATTGGGGGCACGATCAGCCCCAGCATTTT. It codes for CASSLHWGHDQPQHF.